This TCR beta chain derives from a study of blood T cells in healthy people across ages. Study-level points and caveats: Naive CD4+ cells and diversity were both higher in long-lived donors than in aged donors. It was not known whether donors were CMV positive (a possible confounder of expanded clonotype changes).

With a J-beta primer mix and a sample-barcoded 5' primer, a second PCR ran 7 to 11 cycles. TCRdb fed the 5' RACE reads into MiXCR, producing one record per CDR3 protein. This table holds 800,000 or so distinct CDR3 sequences, just under 25% found once. This clonotype was counted only a few times. Its matching antigen is unknown. Germline V CDR1 and CDR2: DFQATT, SNEGSKA (reference sequence). The CDR3 totals 13 residues. The same specimen was also included in a second study, on T cells of mothers and their children. That paper notes: The sample comes from eight or nine healthy Caucasian donors: mothers and children. The analysis detected no persistent microchimeric T cell clones.

The chain recombines TRBV20-1 with TRBJ2-5; the D is unclear. The J call is in doubt because the DNA end fits TRBJ2-7 better. The sample taken for sequencing was blood. This TCR was sampled from a boy between 5 and 17 years old in good health. Here the CDR3 DNA reads TGCAGTGCTAGAGATCTCCAGGAATACGAGCAGTACTTC. Translated, it gives CSARDLQEYEQYF.